This TCR beta chain was sequenced in a study of OX40 agonist ivuxolimab in advanced cancers. Details on this clone: Its matching antigen is unknown.

Produced via immunoSEQ multiplex PCR; TCRdb's table is partial and in-frame only. The data hold just over 30,000 clones, with about 89% observed a single time. Study findings and constraints: Average numbers of expanded clones were greater in CD8+ T cells than in CD4+. Low normalized clonal expansion also occurred in some nonresponding patients.

Patients were ineligible given autoimmune disease history or systemic immunosuppression. Germline V gene lookup returns CDR1 SGHDT and CDR2 YYEEEE. V lost 1 base to trimming and J lost 2 bases, with 14 bases between them. The CDR3 loop spans 16 amino acids. The sequence came from an adult with an advanced solid tumor such as melanoma, head and neck, liver or kidney cancer. The V call is TRBV5-6, the J call TRBJ2-3; the D is unclear. Specimen: CD4+ or CD8+ T cells sorted from blood, collected in a trial of the OX40 agonist ivuxolimab. For the CDR3, the DNA is TGTGCCAGCAGCTTGCTTGGCAGCAGAACCACAGATACGCAGTATTTT. Residues: CASSLLGSRTTDTQYF.